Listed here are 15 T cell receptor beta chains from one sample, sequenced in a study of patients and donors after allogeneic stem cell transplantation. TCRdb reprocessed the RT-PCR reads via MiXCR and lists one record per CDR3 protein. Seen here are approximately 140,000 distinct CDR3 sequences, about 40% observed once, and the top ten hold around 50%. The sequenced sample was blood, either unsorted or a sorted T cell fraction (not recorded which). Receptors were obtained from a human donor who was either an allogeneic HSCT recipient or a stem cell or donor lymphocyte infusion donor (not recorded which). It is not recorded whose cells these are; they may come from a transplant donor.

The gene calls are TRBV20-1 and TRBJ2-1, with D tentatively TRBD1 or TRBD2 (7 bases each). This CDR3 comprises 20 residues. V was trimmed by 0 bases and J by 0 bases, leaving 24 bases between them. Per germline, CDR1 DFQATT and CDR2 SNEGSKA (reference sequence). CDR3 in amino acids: CSARELNQGGAIASYNEQFF. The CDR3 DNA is TGCAGTGCTAGAGAACTAAACCAGGGGGGGGCGATAGCCTCCTACAATGAGCAGTTCTTC.

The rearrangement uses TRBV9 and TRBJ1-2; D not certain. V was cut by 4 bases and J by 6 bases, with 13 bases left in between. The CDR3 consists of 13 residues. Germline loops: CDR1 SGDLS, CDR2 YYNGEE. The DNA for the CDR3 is TGTGCCAGCAGCATAGGGCCGCGGCATGGCTACACCTTC. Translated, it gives CASSIGPRHGYTF.

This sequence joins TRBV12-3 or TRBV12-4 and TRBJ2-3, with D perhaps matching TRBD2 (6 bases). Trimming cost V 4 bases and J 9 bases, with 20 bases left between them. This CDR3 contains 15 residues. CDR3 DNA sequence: TGTGCCAGCAGTTCAGGAGCGGGCCCTGGCCAGACGCAGTATTTT. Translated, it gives CASSSGAGPGQTQYF.

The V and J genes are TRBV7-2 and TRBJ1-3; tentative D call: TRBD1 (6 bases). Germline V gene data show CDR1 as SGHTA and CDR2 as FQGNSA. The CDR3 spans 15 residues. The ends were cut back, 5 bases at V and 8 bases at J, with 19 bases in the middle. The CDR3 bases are TGTGCCAGCAGCGACAGGCCCGCAGGGTTAGACACCATATATTTT. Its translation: CASSDRPAGLDTIYF.

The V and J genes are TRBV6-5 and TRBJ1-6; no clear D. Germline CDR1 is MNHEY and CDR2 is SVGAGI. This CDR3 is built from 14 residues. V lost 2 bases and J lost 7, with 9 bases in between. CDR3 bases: TGTGCCAGCAGTTACGCCGCTCCGAATTCACCCCTCCACTTT. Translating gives CASSYAAPNSPLHF.

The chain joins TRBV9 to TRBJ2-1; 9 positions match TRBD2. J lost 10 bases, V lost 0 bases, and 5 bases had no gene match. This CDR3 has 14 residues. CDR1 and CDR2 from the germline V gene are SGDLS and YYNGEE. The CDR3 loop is CASSVVVAGDEQFF. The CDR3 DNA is TGTGCCAGCAGCGTAGTAGTAGCGGGGGACGAGCAGTTCTTC.

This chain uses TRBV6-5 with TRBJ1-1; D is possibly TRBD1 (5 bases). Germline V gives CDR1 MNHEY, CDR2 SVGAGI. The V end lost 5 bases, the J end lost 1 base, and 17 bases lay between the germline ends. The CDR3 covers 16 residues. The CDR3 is CASSPGMAVKNTEAFF. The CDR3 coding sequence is TGTGCCAGCAGTCCAGGGATGGCAGTAAAGAACACTGAAGCTTTCTTT.

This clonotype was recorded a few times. The chain's CDR3 is CAGGAQGSPLHF. The CDR3 DNA is TGTGCCGGGGGGGCCCAGGGTTCACCCCTCCACTTT. The chain joins TRBV3-1 to TRBJ1-6; D may be TRBD1 (6 bases). Looked up from germline, CDR1 is LGHDT and CDR2 is YNNKEL (reference sequence). The germline V and J ends were trimmed by 11 bases and 9 bases, with 14 bases remaining between them. CDR3 size: 12 residues.

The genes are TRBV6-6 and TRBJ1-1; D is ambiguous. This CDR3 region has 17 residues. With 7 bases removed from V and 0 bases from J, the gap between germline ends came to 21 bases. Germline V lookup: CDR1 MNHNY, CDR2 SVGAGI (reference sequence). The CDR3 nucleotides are TGTGCCAGCACGGACGGGCAGGAATATTCAATGAACACTGAAGCTTTCTTT. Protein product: CASTDGQEYSMNTEAFF.

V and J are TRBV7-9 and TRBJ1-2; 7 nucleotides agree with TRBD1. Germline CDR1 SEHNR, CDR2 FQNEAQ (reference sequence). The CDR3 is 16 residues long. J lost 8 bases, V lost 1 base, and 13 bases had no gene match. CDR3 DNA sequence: TGTGCCAGCAGCTTAGACCTTAGGGGGCGCTTGGCGGGCTACACCTTC. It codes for CASSLDLRGRLAGYTF.

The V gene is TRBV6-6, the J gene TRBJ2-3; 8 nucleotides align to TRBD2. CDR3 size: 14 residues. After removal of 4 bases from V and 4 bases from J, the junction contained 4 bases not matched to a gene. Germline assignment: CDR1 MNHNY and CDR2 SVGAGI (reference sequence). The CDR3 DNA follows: TGTGCCAGCAGTTCACTAGCGGTCGCAGATACGCAGTATTTT. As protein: CASSSLAVADTQYF.

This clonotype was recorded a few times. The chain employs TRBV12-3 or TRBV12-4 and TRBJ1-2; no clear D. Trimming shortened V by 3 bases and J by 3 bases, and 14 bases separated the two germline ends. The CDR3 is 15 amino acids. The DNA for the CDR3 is TGTGCCAGCAGTTTCACCGGTAACACCCACTATGGCTACACCTTC. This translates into CASSFTGNTHYGYTF.

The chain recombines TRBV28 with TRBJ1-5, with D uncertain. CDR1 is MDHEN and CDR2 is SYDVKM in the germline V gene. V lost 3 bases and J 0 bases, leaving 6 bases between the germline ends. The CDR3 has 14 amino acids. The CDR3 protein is CASSFTDSNQPQHF. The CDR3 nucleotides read TGTGCCAGCAGTTTCACAGATAGCAATCAGCCCCAGCATTTT.

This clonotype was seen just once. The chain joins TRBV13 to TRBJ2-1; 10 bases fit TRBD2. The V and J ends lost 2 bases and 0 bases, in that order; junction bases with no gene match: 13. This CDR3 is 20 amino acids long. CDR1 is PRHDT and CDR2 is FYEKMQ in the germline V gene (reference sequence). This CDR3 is CASSLFGVLAGLSSYNEQFF. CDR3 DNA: TGTGCCAGCAGCTTATTCGGGGTACTAGCGGGGCTCAGCTCCTACAATGAGCAGTTCTTC.

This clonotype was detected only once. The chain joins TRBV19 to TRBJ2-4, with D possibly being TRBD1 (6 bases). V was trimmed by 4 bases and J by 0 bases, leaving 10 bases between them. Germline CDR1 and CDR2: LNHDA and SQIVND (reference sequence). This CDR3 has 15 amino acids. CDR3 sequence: CASSNGQLAKNIQYF. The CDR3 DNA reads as TGTGCCAGTAGTAACGGACAGTTAGCCAAAAACATTCAGTACTTC. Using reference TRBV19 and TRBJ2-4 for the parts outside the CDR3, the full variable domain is DGGITQSPKYLFRKEGQNVTLSCEQNLNHDAMYWYRQDPGQGLRLIYYSQIVNDFQKGDIAEGYSVSREKKESFPLTVTSAQKNPTAFYLCASSNGQLAKNIQYFGAGTRLSVL.